These 30 T cell receptor beta chains were sequenced from one sample in a study of T cell responses to AZD1222 COVID-19 vaccine. Assay: immunoSEQ multiplex PCR; the TCRdb copy retains only in-frame clones and omits some. The data hold 150,000 to 200,000 clones, with 80% to 95% observed a single time. Specimen: peripheral blood, collected 28 days after the second AZD1222 dose. Receptor source: an adult who received the AZD1222 COVID-19 vaccine.

The chain uses TRBV5-1 and TRBJ1-5; 8 bases fit TRBD1. V was clipped by 0 bases and J by 5 bases; unmatched bases: 4. The CDR3 is made up of 15 amino acids. Per the germline V gene, CDR1 is SGHRS and CDR2 is YFSETQ. The CDR3 DNA is TGCGCCAGCAGCTTGGAGGGACAGGCTCATCAGCCCCAGCATTTT. It is translated as CASSLEGQAHQPQHF.

CDR3 bases: TGTGCCAGCAGTCGCGGAGAAAATTCACCCCTCCACTTT. It is translated as CASSRGENSPLHF. This chain joins TRBV7-9 and TRBJ1-6; no clear D. This CDR3 comprises 13 residues. V was trimmed by 6 bases and J by 7 bases, leaving 10 bases between them. The germline V gene has CDR1 SEHNR and CDR2 FQNEAQ (reference sequence).

This clone was seen a single time. The chain links TRBV6-2 or TRBV6-3 to TRBJ1-5; D gene uncertain. Germline assignment: CDR1 MNHEY and CDR2 SVGEGT. Trimming cost V 3 bases and J 3 bases, with 15 bases left between them. The CDR3 length is 16 residues. The CDR3 reads CASSYGWRSDNQPQHF. The CDR3 DNA sequence: TGTGCCAGCAGTTATGGATGGAGGAGCGACAATCAGCCCCAGCATTTT.

This clone has a single count. V gene TRBV3-1 (or the pseudogene TRBV3-2) combines with J gene TRBJ1-3; D might be TRBD1 (6 bases). This CDR3 has 15 amino acids. V lost 3 bases and J lost 0, with 9 bases in between. Per germline, CDR1 LGHDT and CDR2 YNNKEL (reference sequence). The CDR3 loop reads CASSHIQGSGNTIYF. In DNA form, the CDR3 reads TGTGCCAGCAGCCACATACAGGGCTCTGGAAACACCATATATTTT.

This sequence joins TRBV2 and TRBJ1-5, with 11 positions matching TRBD1. CDR3 length: 15 residues. V lost 6 bases and J lost 6; bases outside the gene matches: 7. Germline CDR1 SNHLY, CDR2 FYNNEI. This CDR3 is CASRPGQGAGQPQHF. CDR3 DNA sequence: TGTGCCAGCAGACCAGGACAGGGGGCTGGTCAGCCCCAGCATTTT.

The CDR3 coding sequence is TGTGCCAGCAGCTTAGGACAGGTCTATGGCTACACCTTC. It specifies CASSLGQVYGYTF. J is TRBJ1-2 and V is TRBV11-2, with D possibly TRBD1 on 6 matching bases. CDR3 length: 13 amino acids. Germline CDR1 and CDR2: SGHAT and FQNNGV. V was shortened by 1 base and J by 4 bases, with 7 bases between the two germline ends.

J is TRBJ1-2 and V is TRBV30; D is undetermined. This CDR3 has 14 amino acids. The germline V gene encodes CDR1 GTSNPN and CDR2 SVGIG (reference sequence). Deletions cut 7 bases from V and 4 bases from J, with 19 bases between. CDR3 loop: CALTRRTIGYGYTF. For the CDR3, the DNA is TGTGCCTTAACCCGGAGGACCATCGGCTATGGCTACACCTTC.

This chain uses TRBV6-5 with TRBJ2-7; 10 bases line up with TRBD2. CDR1 is MNHEY and CDR2 is SVGAGI in the germline V gene. This CDR3 spans 14 amino acids. With 5 bases clipped from V and 6 bases from J, the junction kept 7 bases outside the gene matches. The CDR3 bases are TGTGCCAGCAGTAAGCCGGGACTAGCGAGCGAGCAGTACTTC. This translates into CASSKPGLASEQYF.

The chain is built from TRBV2 and TRBJ1-2; possibly TRBD1 for D (5 bases). Germline assignment: CDR1 SNHLY and CDR2 FYNNEI. The CDR3 contains 12 residues. The V end lost 4 bases, the J end lost 11 bases, and 14 bases lay between the germline ends. CDR3 loop: CASSVSRGGYTF. The CDR3 DNA reads TGTGCCAGCAGTGTAAGCCGGGGGGGGTACACCTTC.

CDR3 sequence: CASNPGLGYEQYF. The CDR3 DNA reads TGTGCCAGCAATCCGGGACTTGGATACGAGCAGTACTTC. The chain couples TRBV12-3 or TRBV12-4 to TRBJ2-7; TRBD2 is a possible D gene (6 bases). Trimming removed 7 bases from V and 4 bases from J, with 14 bases in between. There are 13 residues in the CDR3.

This sequence joins TRBV30 and TRBJ1-4; 10 bases fit TRBD1. The CDR3 extends over 14 amino acids. Per the germline V gene, CDR1 is GTSNPN and CDR2 is SVGIG (reference sequence). V shed 1 base, J shed 7 bases, and the junction held 3 bases outside the gene matches. This chain's CDR3 is CAWSEGTGVEKLFF. The CDR3 region has the DNA TGTGCCTGGAGTGAGGGGACAGGGGTTGAAAAACTGTTTTTT.

V gene TRBV4-1 combines with J gene TRBJ2-5; a possible D gene is TRBD1 (6 bases). Between the trimmed V and J ends, which lost 1 base and 2 bases, there was a span of 8 bases. This CDR3 is built from 14 residues. Germline CDR1 is MGHRA and CDR2 is YSYEKL. The CDR3 region is CASSQVQGQETQYF. The CDR3 coding sequence is TGCGCCAGCAGCCAAGTACAGGGACAAGAGACCCAGTACTTC.

The gene calls are TRBV12-3 or TRBV12-4 and TRBJ2-5; D is unclear. Deletions cut 6 bases from V and 1 base from J, with 9 bases between. This CDR3 spans 13 amino acids. CDR3: CASRSGPQETQYF. In nucleotides, the CDR3 is TGTGCCAGCAGATCCGGGCCCCAAGAGACCCAGTACTTC.

The V gene is TRBV19, the J gene TRBJ2-7; tentative D call: TRBD2 (6 bases). CDR3 size: 16 residues. The germline CDR1 and CDR2 sequences are LNHDA and SQIVND (reference sequence). Trimming removed 6 bases from V and 7 bases from J, with 25 bases in between. CDR3 in DNA: TGTGCCAGTAGCAAGGGCGGGGCAGGGATATCTCAGGAGCAGTACTTC. It codes for CASSKGGAGISQEQYF.

Turning to this clone: The same CDR3 can be traced to other DNA sequences in this sample. V gene TRBV5-1 combines with J gene TRBJ2-1; TRBD1 matches at 7 bases. The ends lost 6 bases at V and 0 bases at J; junction bases unmatched: 6. The CDR3 runs to 15 residues. Germline V gives CDR1 SGHRS, CDR2 YFSETQ. CDR3 region: CASTRDSSSYNEQFF. DNA for the CDR3: TGCGCCAGCACCAGGGACAGCAGCTCCTACAATGAGCAGTTCTTC.

J is TRBJ2-5 and V is TRBV6-6; 14 bases are a match to TRBD2. With 5 bases clipped from V and 10 bases from J, the junction kept 9 bases outside the gene matches. This CDR3 region has 15 residues. Germline V gene lookup returns CDR1 MNHNY and CDR2 SVGAGI (reference sequence). Here the CDR3 reads CASSVGTSGSTVQYF. The CDR3 DNA reads TGTGCCAGCAGTGTCGGGACTAGCGGGAGCACCGTCCAGTACTTC.

Here the CDR3 DNA reads TGTGCCAGCAGTAGACTGTCTAATTACGAGCAGTACTTC. Protein sequence: CASSRLSNYEQYF. This chain links TRBV6-5 with TRBJ2-7; no definite D call. Germline V lookup: CDR1 MNHEY, CDR2 SVGAGI. V lost 5 bases and J 4 bases, leaving 12 bases between the germline ends. The CDR3 totals 13 residues.

This rearrangement joins TRBV5-1 to TRBJ1-4; D is ambiguous. The V and J ends lost 2 bases and 7 bases respectively, with 18 bases between them. The CDR3 spans 16 residues. CDR1 and CDR2 (germline): SGHRS, YFSETQ. The CDR3 coding sequence is TGCGCCAGCAGCTTCGGGTCGGGTAGCCCGGGTGAAAAACTGTTTTTT. Its translation is CASSFGSGSPGEKLFF.

The chain carries TRBV10-3 and TRBJ2-1; unclear D gene. V shed 4 bases and J shed 7 bases, with 8 bases lying between them. CDR1 is ENHRY and CDR2 is SYGVKD in the germline V gene. This CDR3 spans 12 amino acids. The CDR3 DNA is TGTGCCATCAGTGGGGCCCCAAATGAGCAGTTCTTC. Its protein is CAISGAPNEQFF.

The chain couples TRBV12-3 or TRBV12-4 to TRBJ1-6, with D hard to call. The CDR3 sequence is 13 residues long. Trimming cost V 8 bases and J 7 bases, with 12 bases left between them. The CDR3 loop is CASVDVGNSPLHF. CDR3 coding DNA: TGTGCCAGCGTGGACGTGGGGAATTCACCCCTCCACTTT.

J is TRBJ1-5 and V is TRBV19; D not certain. The V gene's germline CDR1 is LNHDA and CDR2 SQIVND (reference sequence). Trimming left V 6 bases short and J 0 bases short, with 12 bases between. This CDR3 is 15 amino acids long. The CDR3 coding sequence is TGTGCCAGTAGAGGGCGGCAGGCTAGCAATCAGCCCCAGCATTTT. Protein: CASRGRQASNQPQHF.

The CDR3 region has the DNA TGTGCCAGCAGCCAAGGGACAGAAAATCAGCCCCAGCATTTT. Its translation: CASSQGTENQPQHF. This chain uses TRBV16 with TRBJ1-5, with 7 bases matching TRBD1. Germline V gene sequence: CDR1 KGHSY, CDR2 FQNENV. CDR3 size: 14 residues. Trimming removed 2 bases from V and 4 bases from J; junction bases left unmatched: 2.

The V call is TRBV14, the J call TRBJ2-1; 8 positions agree with TRBD2. The CDR3 loop spans 14 amino acids. Trimming cost V 6 bases and J 7 bases; bases outside gene matches: 8. Germline values: CDR1 SGHDN, CDR2 FVKESK. Here the CDR3 reads CASRESGRGNEQFF. CDR3 in DNA: TGTGCCAGCAGGGAAAGCGGGAGAGGGAATGAGCAGTTCTTC.

V and J are TRBV19 and TRBJ2-1, with 9 bases identical to TRBD1. This CDR3 has 15 amino acids. Looked up from germline, CDR1 is LNHDA and CDR2 is SQIVND (reference sequence). Unmatched junction bases numbered 7, after V lost 1 base and J lost 9 bases. The CDR3 sequence: CASSIVGQGFAEQFF. CDR3 nucleotides: TGTGCCAGTAGTATAGTAGGACAGGGGTTTGCTGAGCAGTTCTTC.

The chain carries TRBV30 and TRBJ2-3; a possible D gene is TRBD2 (6 bases). V lost 2 bases and J 4 bases, leaving 19 bases between the germline ends. The CDR3 contains 16 residues. Germline CDR1 is GTSNPN and CDR2 is SVGIG (reference sequence). The CDR3 nucleotides read TGTGCCTGGAGTCCCCCGGGGTGGAGGGTGGCAGATACGCAGTATTTT. This codes for CAWSPPGWRVADTQYF.

The gene calls are TRBV5-5 and TRBJ1-1; no definite D call. Germline CDR1 reads SGHKS; CDR2 reads YYEKEE (reference sequence). The CDR3 extends over 15 amino acids. Trimming stripped 0 bases from V and 1 base from J, with 10 bases between. CDR3: CASSLVGVKNTEAFF. The CDR3 DNA is TGTGCCAGCAGCTTGGTAGGCGTCAAGAACACTGAAGCTTTCTTT.

Here the CDR3 reads CASSFWENIQYF. The DNA of the CDR3 is TGTGCCAGCAGTTTCTGGGAAAACATTCAGTACTTC. This chain connects TRBV12-3 or TRBV12-4 to TRBJ2-4, with D uncertain. The CDR3 is made up of 12 amino acids. With 3 bases removed from V and 5 bases from J, the gap between germline ends came to 5 bases.

The chain combines TRBV6-4 with TRBJ1-6; D might be TRBD1 (6 bases). CDR3 length: 14 amino acids. Trimming stripped 4 bases from V and 9 bases from J, with 13 bases between. Looked up from germline, CDR1 is MRHNA and CDR2 is SNTAGT. CDR3 in DNA: TGTGCCAGCAGTGTCAGGGGCTTCGGTTCACCCCTCCACTTT. Protein product: CASSVRGFGSPLHF.

V is TRBV27 and J is TRBJ2-7, with TRBD1 matching 8 bases. Trimming at V came to 0 bases and at J to 3 bases, leaving 7 bases not matched to a gene. Germline CDR1 reads MNHEY; CDR2 reads SMNVEV (reference sequence). The CDR3 loop spans 16 amino acids. CDR3 bases: TGTGCCAGCAGTTTATCTCCGACAGGGGAATTCTACGAGCAGTACTTC. Translating it yields CASSLSPTGEFYEQYF.

CDR3 in DNA: TGTGCCAGTAGTCGGGTCGCTAGCGGGCCGAGCTCCTACAATGAGCAGTTCTTC. This gives the protein CASSRVASGPSSYNEQFF. The chain couples TRBV19 to TRBJ2-1; 8 bases fit TRBD2. Germline V CDR1 and CDR2: LNHDA, SQIVND (reference sequence). The CDR3 is 18 amino acids. J was trimmed by 0 bases and V by 5 bases; bases with no gene match: 12.